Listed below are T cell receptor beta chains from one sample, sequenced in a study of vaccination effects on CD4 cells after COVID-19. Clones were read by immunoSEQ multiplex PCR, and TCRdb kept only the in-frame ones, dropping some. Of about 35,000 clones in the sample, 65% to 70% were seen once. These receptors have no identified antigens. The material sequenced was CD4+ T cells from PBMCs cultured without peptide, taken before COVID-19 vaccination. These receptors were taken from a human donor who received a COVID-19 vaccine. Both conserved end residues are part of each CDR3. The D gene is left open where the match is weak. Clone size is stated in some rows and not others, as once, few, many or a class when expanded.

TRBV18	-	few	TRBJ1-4	CASSRNTGANNEKLFF	TGTGCCAGCTCACGAAACACCGGGGCAAATAATGAAAAACTGTTTTTT
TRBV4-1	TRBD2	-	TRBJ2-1	CASSQVSASGRERLEQFF	TGCGCCAGCAGCCAAGTTTCAGCTAGCGGGAGGGAGAGATTAGAGCAGTTCTTC
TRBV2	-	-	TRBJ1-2	CASSATQYGYTF	TGTGCCAGCAGCGCGACCCAGTATGGCTACACCTTC
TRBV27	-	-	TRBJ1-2	CASSLAVDPSLGYTF	TGTGCCAGCAGTTTAGCCGTGGACCCCAGTCTCGGCTACACCTTC
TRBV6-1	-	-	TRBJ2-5	CASSEMWGETQYF	TGTGCCAGCAGTGAAATGTGGGGGGAGACCCAGTACTTC
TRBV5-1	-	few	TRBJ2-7	CASSTRQPGSYEQYF	TGCGCCAGCAGCACGCGACAACCGGGGAGCTACGAGCAGTACTTC
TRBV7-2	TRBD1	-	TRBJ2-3	CASSSGTGRTDTQYF	TGTGCCAGCAGCTCAGGGACAGGACGCACAGATACGCAGTATTTT
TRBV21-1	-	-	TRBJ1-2	CASSKLRSGQGGYGYTF	TGTGCCAGCAGCAAACTGCGCTCGGGACAGGGAGGGTATGGCTACACCTTC
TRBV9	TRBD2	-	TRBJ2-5	CASRQPGLAGGQQEETQYF	TGTGCCAGCAGACAACCGGGACTAGCGGGGGGGCAGCAGGAGGAGACCCAGTACTTC
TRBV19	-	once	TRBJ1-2	CASSIDAAQGFYGYTF	TGTGCCAGTAGTATTGACGCAGCTCAGGGATTCTATGGCTACACCTTC
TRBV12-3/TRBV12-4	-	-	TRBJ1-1	CASSRHQGTEAFF	TGTGCCAGCAGCCGACATCAGGGGACTGAAGCTTTCTTT
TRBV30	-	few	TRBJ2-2	CAWSPGAIHRELFF	TGTGCCTGGAGTCCAGGAGCTATCCACCGGGAGCTGTTTTTT
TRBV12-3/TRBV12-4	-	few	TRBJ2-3	CASSLDVSDTQYF	TGTGCCAGCAGCTTGGACGTGTCAGATACGCAGTATTTT
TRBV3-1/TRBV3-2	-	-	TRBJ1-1	CASSQVSGVNTEAFF	TGTGCCAGCAGCCAAGTATCGGGGGTGAACACTGAAGCTTTCTTT
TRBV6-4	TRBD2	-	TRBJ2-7	CASSDSGLAGGDTYEQYF	TGTGCCAGCAGTGACTCGGGCCTAGCGGGGGGAGACACCTACGAGCAGTACTTC
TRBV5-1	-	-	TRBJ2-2	CASRAATNTGELFF	TGCGCCAGCAGGGCGGCTACGAACACCGGGGAGCTGTTTTTT
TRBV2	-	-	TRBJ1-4	CASSGQTGFGEKLFF	TGTGCCAGCAGTGGGCAAACAGGGTTTGGGGAAAAACTGTTTTTT
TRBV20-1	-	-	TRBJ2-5	CSAGQETQYF	TGCAGTGCGGGCCAAGAGACCCAGTACTTC
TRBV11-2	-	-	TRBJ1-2	CASSDLQANYGYTF	TGTGCCAGCAGCGATTTACAGGCGAACTATGGCTACACCTTC
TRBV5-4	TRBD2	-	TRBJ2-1	CASSLAAVAGGYSYNEQFF	TGTGCCAGCAGCTTGGCGGCAGTAGCGGGGGGGTACTCCTACAATGAGCAGTTCTTC
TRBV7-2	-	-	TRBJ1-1	CASSSSLNPFF	TGTGCCAGCAGCTCCTCTTTAAACCCTTTCTTT
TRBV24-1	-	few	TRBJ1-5	CATSEGQGTKPQHF	TGTGCCACCAGTGAAGGGCAGGGGACGAAGCCCCAGCATTTT
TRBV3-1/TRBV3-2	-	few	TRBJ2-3	CASSQPRARTDTQYF	TGTGCCAGCAGCCAACCCCGGGCTAGGACGGATACGCAGTATTTT
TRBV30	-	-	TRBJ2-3	CAWSAHPGKRDTQYF	TGTGCCTGGAGTGCACACCCGGGTAAGAGAGATACGCAGTATTTT
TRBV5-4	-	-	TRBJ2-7	CASSARGGPQLAVRRNEQYF	TGTGCCAGCAGCGCGCGAGGGGGGCCTCAGTTAGCGGTTCGGAGGAACGAGCAGTACTTC
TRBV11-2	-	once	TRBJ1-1	CASSLVGGRAEAFF	TGTGCCAGCAGCCTAGTTGGGGGGAGAGCTGAAGCTTTCTTT
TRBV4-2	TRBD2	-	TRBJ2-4	CASTLQDWTSGGYRKKNIQYF	TGTGCCAGCACCCTGCAGGACTGGACTAGCGGGGGGTACCGTAAAAAAAACATTCAGTACTTC
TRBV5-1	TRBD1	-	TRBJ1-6	CASSEGQSNNSPLHF	TGCGCCAGCAGCGAGGGACAGTCAAATAATTCACCCCTCCACTTT
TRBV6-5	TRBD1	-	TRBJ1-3	CASTLGQGGNTIYF	TGTGCCAGCACCCTCGGACAGGGAGGAAACACCATATATTTT
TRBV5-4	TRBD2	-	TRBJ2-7	CASRISGRSLEQYF	TGTGCCAGCAGAATCAGCGGGAGGTCACTTGAGCAGTACTTC
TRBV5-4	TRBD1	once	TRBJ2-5	CASSPWTGEETQYF	TGTGCCAGCAGCCCATGGACAGGGGAAGAGACCCAGTACTTC
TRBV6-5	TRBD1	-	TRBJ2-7	CASSRVGDRGLAQYF	TGTGCCAGCAGCCGGGTGGGGGACAGGGGTTTGGCGCAGTACTTC
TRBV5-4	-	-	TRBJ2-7	CASSVQGTPSEQYF	TGTGCCAGCAGTGTACAGGGGACTCCTAGCGAGCAGTACTTC
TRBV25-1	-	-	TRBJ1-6	CASSELKGRDNSPLHF	TGTGCCAGCAGTGAATTGAAAGGCAGGGATAATTCACCCCTCCACTTT
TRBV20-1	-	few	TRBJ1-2	CSAGRNYGYTF	TGCAGTGCTGGGCGCAACTATGGCTACACCTTC
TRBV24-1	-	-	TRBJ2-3	CATSDVGGDTQYF	TGTGCCACCAGTGATGTGGGGGGAGATACGCAGTATTTT
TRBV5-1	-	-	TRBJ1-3	CASSLNGVSSGNTIYF	TGCGCCAGCAGCTTGAACGGAGTATCGTCCGGAAACACCATATATTTT
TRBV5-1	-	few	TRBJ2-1	CASSLAGTPYNEQFF	TGCGCCAGCAGCTTGGCGGGGACGCCCTACAATGAGCAGTTCTTC
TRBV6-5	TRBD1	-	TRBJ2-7	CASSPQTGGGEQYF	TGTGCCAGCAGTCCCCAGACAGGGGGCGGCGAGCAGTACTTC
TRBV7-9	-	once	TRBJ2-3	CASSPPQGDTQYF	TGTGCCAGCAGCCCCCCACAGGGAGATACGCAGTATTTT
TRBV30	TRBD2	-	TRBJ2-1	CAGRTSGGAGEQFF	TGTGCCGGACGGACTAGCGGGGGGGCCGGCGAGCAGTTCTTC